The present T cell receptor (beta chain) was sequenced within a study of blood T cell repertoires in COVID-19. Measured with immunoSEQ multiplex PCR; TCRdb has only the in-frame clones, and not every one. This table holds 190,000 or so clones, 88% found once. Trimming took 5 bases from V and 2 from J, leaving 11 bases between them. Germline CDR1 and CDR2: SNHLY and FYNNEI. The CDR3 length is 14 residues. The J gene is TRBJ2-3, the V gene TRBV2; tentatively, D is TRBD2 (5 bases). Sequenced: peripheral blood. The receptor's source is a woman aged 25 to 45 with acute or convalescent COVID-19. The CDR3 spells CASSPQRLTDTQYF. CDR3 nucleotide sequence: TGTGCCAGCAGTCCTCAGCGGCTCACAGATACGCAGTATTTT.